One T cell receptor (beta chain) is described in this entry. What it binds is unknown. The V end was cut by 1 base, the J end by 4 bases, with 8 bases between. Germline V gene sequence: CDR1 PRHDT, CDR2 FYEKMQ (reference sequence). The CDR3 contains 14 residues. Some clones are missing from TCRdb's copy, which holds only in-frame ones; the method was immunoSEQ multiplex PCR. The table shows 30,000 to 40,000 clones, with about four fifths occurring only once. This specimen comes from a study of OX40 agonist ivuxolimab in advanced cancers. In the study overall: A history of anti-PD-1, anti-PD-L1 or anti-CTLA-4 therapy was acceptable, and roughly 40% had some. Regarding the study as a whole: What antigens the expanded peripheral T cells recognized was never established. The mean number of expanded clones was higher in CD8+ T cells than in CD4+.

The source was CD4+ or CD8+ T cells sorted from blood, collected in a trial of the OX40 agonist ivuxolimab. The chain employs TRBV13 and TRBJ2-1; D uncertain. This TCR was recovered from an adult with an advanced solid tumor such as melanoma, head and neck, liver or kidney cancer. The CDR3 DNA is TGTGCCAGCAGCTTAGCTGAGTCTTACAATGAGCAGTTCTTC. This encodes CASSLAESYNEQFF.